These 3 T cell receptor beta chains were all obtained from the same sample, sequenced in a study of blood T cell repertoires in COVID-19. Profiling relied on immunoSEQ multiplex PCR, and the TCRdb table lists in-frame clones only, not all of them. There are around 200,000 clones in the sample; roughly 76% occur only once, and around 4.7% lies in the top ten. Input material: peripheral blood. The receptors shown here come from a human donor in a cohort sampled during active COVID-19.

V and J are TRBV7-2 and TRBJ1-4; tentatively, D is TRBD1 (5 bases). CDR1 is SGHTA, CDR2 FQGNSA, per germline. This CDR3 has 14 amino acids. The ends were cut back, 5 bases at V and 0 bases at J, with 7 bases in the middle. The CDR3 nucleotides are TGTGCCAGCAGCGTACAGGCAACTAATGAAAAACTGTTTTTT. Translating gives CASSVQATNEKLFF.

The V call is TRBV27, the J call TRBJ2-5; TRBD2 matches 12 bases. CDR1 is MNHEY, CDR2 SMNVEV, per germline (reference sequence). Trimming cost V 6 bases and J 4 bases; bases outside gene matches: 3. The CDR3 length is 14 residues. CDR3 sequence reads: CASRSSGRGETQYF. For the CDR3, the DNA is TGTGCCAGCAGGTCTAGCGGGAGGGGAGAGACCCAGTACTTC.

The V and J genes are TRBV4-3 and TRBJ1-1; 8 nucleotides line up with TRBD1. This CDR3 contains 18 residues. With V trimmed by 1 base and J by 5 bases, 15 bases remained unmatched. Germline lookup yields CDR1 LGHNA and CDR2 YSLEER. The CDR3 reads CASSQGLLPGQARTEAFF. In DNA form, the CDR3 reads TGCGCCAGCAGCCAAGGATTACTACCGGGACAGGCGAGGACTGAAGCTTTCTTT.